The 31 T cell receptor beta chains presented below share a single source sample, sequenced in a study of identical twins. TCRdb re-called the 5' RACE reads through MiXCR, storing one row per CDR3 protein. The sample has 300,000 to 400,000 distinct CDR3 sequences, around 9% seen once. The sequenced sample consisted of naive T cells sorted from blood. Every receptor here comes from a woman aged 45-65 years in good health.

The chain is built from TRBV9 and TRBJ2-3, with 10 bases fitting TRBD2. Per germline, CDR1 SGDLS and CDR2 YYNGEE. The CDR3 loop spans 16 amino acids. J lost 6 bases, V lost 0 bases, and 7 bases had no gene match. This chain's CDR3 is CASSVGGTSVGDTQYF. The CDR3 nucleotides read TGTGCCAGCAGCGTAGGTGGGACTAGCGTCGGGGATACGCAGTATTTT.

J is TRBJ2-2 and V is TRBV4-1, with 8 bases matching TRBD2. CDR3 size: 14 residues. Germline assignment: CDR1 MGHRA and CDR2 YSYEKL. V lost 4 bases to trimming and J lost 5 bases; unmatched junction nucleotides: 3. As DNA, the CDR3 is TGCGCCAGCAGCCCCCCGGGAGGGACCGGGGAGCTGTTTTTT. This translates into CASSPPGGTGELFF.

This clonotype was recorded at least ten times. The chain employs TRBV5-1 and TRBJ2-2; D remains ambiguous. Per germline, CDR1 SGHRS and CDR2 YFSETQ. The V and J ends lost 0 bases and 9 bases respectively, with 9 bases between them. The CDR3 has 13 residues. Here the CDR3 DNA reads TGCGCCAGCAGCTTGGCAGGTCGTCGGGAGCTGTTTTTT. Translating gives CASSLAGRRELFF.

This clonotype was recorded a few times. The V and J genes are TRBV3-1 and TRBJ2-7; D possibly uses TRBD1 or TRBD2 (5 bases each). The germline V gene has CDR1 LGHDT and CDR2 YNNKEL (reference sequence). This CDR3 contains 14 residues. V lost 5 bases to trimming and J lost 0 bases, with 11 bases between them. DNA of the CDR3: TGTGCCAGCAGCGGCGAGGGGAGCTCCTACGAGCAGTACTTC. It translates to CASSGEGSSYEQYF.

The V gene is TRBV9, the J gene TRBJ2-5; 8 bases fit TRBD2. Trimming cost V 6 bases and J 4 bases; bases outside gene matches: 5. The germline CDR1 and CDR2 sequences are SGDLS and YYNGEE. This CDR3 contains 13 residues. In nucleotides, the CDR3 is TGTGCCAGCAACCTCGGGGGGGTAGAGACCCAGTACTTC. This sequence encodes CASNLGGVETQYF.

This clonotype was observed a handful of times. This chain links TRBV9 with TRBJ2-1; 7 bases line up with TRBD2. This CDR3 is 15 amino acids long. Germline V CDR1 and CDR2: SGDLS, YYNGEE. V shed 4 bases, J shed 5 bases, and the junction held 9 bases outside the gene matches. The CDR3 here is CASSPPGGSDNEQFF. For the CDR3, the DNA is TGTGCCAGCAGCCCCCCTGGCGGGAGCGACAATGAGCAGTTCTTC.

The table lists this clonotype with a few counts. Written as DNA, the CDR3 is TGTGCCAGCAGCTTTGGGACAGCTGGAAACACCATATATTTT. Protein: CASSFGTAGNTIYF. The chain employs TRBV12-3 or TRBV12-4 and TRBJ1-3; 7 positions agree with TRBD1. V gave up 6 bases and J gave up 2 bases; unmatched junction bases: 4. CDR3 size: 14 residues.

This clonotype was detected many times. The CDR3 coding sequence is TGCGCCAGCAGCTACGGACAGGGGGCCTACAATGAGCAGTTCTTC. Translating it yields CASSYGQGAYNEQFF. The chain is built from TRBV5-1 and TRBJ2-1, with 10 positions matching TRBD1. V dropped 3 bases and J dropped 2; count of bases not matched to a gene: 2. This CDR3 is 15 amino acids long. Germline CDR1 SGHRS, CDR2 YFSETQ.

The table lists this clonotype with a few counts. The V call is TRBV3-1, the J call TRBJ1-1; D gene uncertain. Trimming removed 1 base from V and 3 bases from J, with 6 bases in between. This CDR3 spans 13 amino acids. Germline V gene lookup returns CDR1 LGHDT and CDR2 YNNKEL (reference sequence). CDR3 region: CASSQARDTEAFF. CDR3 in DNA: TGTGCCAGCAGCCAAGCAAGGGACACTGAAGCTTTCTTT.

This clonotype was counted a few times. The genes are TRBV12-3 or TRBV12-4 and TRBJ1-5; TRBD1 matches 9 bases. CDR3 length: 16 residues. J gave up 4 bases and V 5 bases, and 9 bases lay outside the gene matches. CDR3 sequence reads: CASSARTGATNQPQHF. The DNA of the CDR3 is TGTGCCAGCAGTGCTCGGACAGGGGCGACTAATCAGCCCCAGCATTTT.

This clonotype has only a few counts. The V and J genes are TRBV6-6 and TRBJ2-3, with D possibly matching TRBD2 (7 bases). Germline lookup yields CDR1 MNHNY and CDR2 SVGAGI (reference sequence). This CDR3 spans 14 amino acids. The V gene lost 4 bases and the J gene lost 4 bases, with 12 bases spanning the gap. CDR3 region: CASSWGGAPDTQYF. The CDR3 bases are TGTGCCAGCAGTTGGGGGGGGGCCCCAGATACGCAGTATTTT.

The sample holds a few counts of this clonotype. Here the CDR3 reads CATGTGYNEQFF. The CDR3 DNA is TGTGCCACGGGAACAGGTTACAATGAGCAGTTCTTC. The chain is built from TRBV10-3 and TRBJ2-1; D is possibly TRBD1 or TRBD2 (5 bases each). Germline CDR1 is ENHRY and CDR2 is SYGVKD. This CDR3 is built from 12 residues. V was cut by 10 bases and J by 4 bases, with 11 bases left in between.

This clonotype was detected a few times. The rearrangement links TRBV27 to TRBJ2-5; no clear D gene. Germline assignment: CDR1 MNHEY and CDR2 SMNVEV (reference sequence). This CDR3 is 12 amino acids long. Trimming took 8 bases from V and 4 from J, leaving 11 bases between them. CDR3 amino acids: CASRTLGETQYF. The CDR3 DNA sequence: TGTGCCAGCCGTACGCTGGGAGAGACCCAGTACTTC.

This clonotype was detected only a few times. The CDR3 DNA is TGTGCCACCAGTGATGATGGTAGCGGGAGATGGAATGAGCAGTTCTTC. Encoded protein: CATSDDGSGRWNEQFF. This rearrangement joins TRBV24-1 to TRBJ2-1; 9 nucleotides align to TRBD2. The V gene's germline CDR1 is KGHDR and CDR2 SFDVKD. V dropped 3 bases and J dropped 7; count of bases not matched to a gene: 9. This CDR3 contains 16 residues.

The chain couples TRBV5-1 to TRBJ2-3, with unresolved D. CDR1 SGHRS and CDR2 YFSETQ come from the germline V gene. CDR3 size: 13 residues. Between the trimmed V and J ends, which lost 4 bases and 2 bases, there was a span of 8 bases. The CDR3 nucleotides read TGCGCCAGCAGCGTCGGAGCCACAGATACGCAGTATTTT. As protein: CASSVGATDTQYF.

This clonotype was counted a few times. The V gene is TRBV7-8, the J gene TRBJ2-2; 8 nucleotides agree with TRBD1. This CDR3 spans 17 amino acids. The germline gives CDR1 SGHVS, CDR2 FQNEAQ. J lost 9 bases, V lost 2 bases, and 14 bases had no gene match. This CDR3 is CASSLHPDRVEYRELFF. The CDR3 DNA reads as TGTGCCAGCAGCTTACACCCGGACAGGGTAGAATACCGGGAGCTGTTTTTT.

The chain uses TRBV5-1 and TRBJ2-3; 8 positions agree with TRBD2. Germline V CDR1 and CDR2: SGHRS, YFSETQ. V dropped 2 bases and J dropped 1; count of bases not matched to a gene: 6. The length of the CDR3 is 16 residues. The CDR3 sequence is CASSFSGRLRTDTQYF. As DNA, the CDR3 is TGCGCCAGCAGCTTCAGCGGGAGACTCCGCACAGATACGCAGTATTTT.

This clonotype was observed at least ten times. The chain joins TRBV5-1 to TRBJ1-2, with D maybe TRBD1 (6 bases). CDR3 length: 14 residues. The germline V and J ends were trimmed by 0 bases and 6 bases, with 12 bases remaining between them. Per the germline V gene, CDR1 is SGHRS and CDR2 is YFSETQ. CDR3 nucleotides: TGCGCCAGCAGCTTGGCCTTCTCAGGGGATGGCTACACCTTC. Protein product: CASSLAFSGDGYTF.

DNA for the CDR3: TGTGCCAGCAGCACTCTCTACGAGCAGTACTTC. It specifies CASSTLYEQYF. The V gene is TRBV5-5, the J gene TRBJ2-7; D remains unclear. Per the germline V gene, CDR1 is SGHKS and CDR2 is YYEKEE (reference sequence). CDR3 length: 11 amino acids. The V and J ends lost 4 bases and 3 bases respectively, with 5 bases between them.

This clonotype was seen many times. This chain joins TRBV12-3 or TRBV12-4 and TRBJ2-7; possible D gene TRBD1, 6 bases. This CDR3 comprises 17 residues. Trimming removed 2 bases at V and 2 bases at J, with 19 bases between. This chain's CDR3 is CASSLISWAGDPYEQYF. The CDR3, as DNA: TGTGCCAGCAGTTTAATCTCTTGGGCAGGGGACCCCTACGAGCAGTACTTC.

This clonotype has only a few counts. The rearrangement joins TRBV29-1 to TRBJ1-5; 8 bases match TRBD1. From germline, CDR1 is SQVTM and CDR2 ANQGSEA. This CDR3 region has 14 residues. Trimming took 6 bases from V and 2 from J; bases not matched to a gene: 6. CDR3 nucleotide sequence: TGCAGCGTGGCAGGGGGCAGGGGCAATCAGCCCCAGCATTTT. Amino acids: CSVAGGRGNQPQHF.

This chain uses TRBV12-3 or TRBV12-4 with TRBJ2-3; TRBD1 agrees at 10 bases. The length of the CDR3 is 15 residues. J was trimmed by 1 base and V by 3 bases; bases with no gene match: 1. CDR3 residues: CASSFGTGGTDTQYF. Written as DNA, the CDR3 is TGTGCCAGCAGTTTCGGGACAGGGGGCACAGATACGCAGTATTTT.

This clonotype showed up just a few times. The chain uses TRBV5-1 and TRBJ2-1, with 10 bases fitting TRBD2. This CDR3 has 20 residues. V dropped 3 bases and J dropped 0; count of bases not matched to a gene: 15. Germline CDR1 is SGHRS and CDR2 is YFSETQ. The CDR3 DNA follows: TGCGCCAGCAGCTCAAAGCCAATAGCGGGAGGCCCGAGCTCCTACAATGAGCAGTTCTTC. The encoded protein is CASSSKPIAGGPSSYNEQFF.

The genes are TRBV20-1 and TRBJ2-7, with D maybe TRBD1 (5 bases). From germline, CDR1 is DFQATT and CDR2 SNEGSKA (reference sequence). V lost 5 bases, J lost 6 bases, and 17 bases lay in between. The CDR3 totals 13 residues. CDR3 residues: CSAVESARGEQYF. DNA for the CDR3: TGCAGTGCTGTGGAGTCAGCAAGGGGCGAGCAGTACTTC.

This clonotype was seen a few times. J is TRBJ1-2 and V is TRBV24-1; weak D call: TRBD1 (5 bases). CDR1 and CDR2 from the germline V gene are KGHDR and SFDVKD. Trimming stripped 3 bases from V and 4 bases from J, with 14 bases between. The CDR3 is made up of 15 amino acids. CDR3 in DNA: TGTGCCACCAGTGATCCGCGCGGGGGTGGCTATGGCTACACCTTC. Residues: CATSDPRGGGYGYTF.

The CDR3 sequence is CASSGTGGGNQPQHF. CDR3 sequence (DNA): TGTGCCAGCAGTGGGACAGGGGGCGGCAATCAGCCCCAGCATTTT. The chain couples TRBV2 to TRBJ1-5; 11 bases fit TRBD1. The CDR3 runs 15 residues. CDR1 is SNHLY and CDR2 is FYNNEI in the germline V gene. V shed 4 bases and J 2 bases; nucleotides not matched to a gene: 1.

This chain links TRBV20-1 with TRBJ2-3; 9 bases agree with TRBD1. The CDR3 loop spans 16 amino acids. The V and J ends lost 1 base and 12 bases, in that order; junction bases with no gene match: 17. The germline V gene has CDR1 DFQATT and CDR2 SNEGSKA (reference sequence). The CDR3 here is CSARASGQGILLVQYF. DNA for the CDR3: TGCAGTGCTAGAGCCTCGGGACAGGGAATCCTCCTAGTTCAGTATTTT.

This clonotype has a count of ten or more. The V call is TRBV20-1, the J call TRBJ2-7; 7 bases agree with TRBD1. With 4 bases clipped from V and 4 bases from J, the junction kept 7 bases outside the gene matches. The germline gives CDR1 DFQATT, CDR2 SNEGSKA (reference sequence). The CDR3 runs to 13 residues. The CDR3 nucleotides read TGCAGTGCTATAACAGGGGTCGGATACGAGCAGTACTTC. It yields the protein CSAITGVGYEQYF.

This clonotype showed up just a few times. Here the CDR3 DNA reads TGTGCCAGCAGCCAAGACCCCACTAGCTATGAGCAGTTCTTC. It specifies CASSQDPTSYEQFF. The V call is TRBV4-2, the J call TRBJ2-1, with D possibly TRBD2 on 6 matching bases. The CDR3 covers 14 residues. With 0 bases removed from V and 8 bases from J, the gap between germline ends came to 11 bases. Germline CDR1 LGHNA, CDR2 YNFKEQ.

The chain links TRBV20-1 to TRBJ1-2, with no clear D. The germline V and J ends were trimmed by 5 bases and 4 bases, with 11 bases remaining between them. Germline lookup yields CDR1 DFQATT and CDR2 SNEGSKA (reference sequence). This CDR3 region has 12 residues. CDR3 sequence: CSAGIDPYGYTF. CDR3 coding DNA: TGCAGTGCTGGGATCGATCCCTATGGCTACACCTTC.

This clonotype came up a few times. The chain is built from TRBV7-9 and TRBJ2-2, with D tentatively TRBD2 (6 bases). Germline V lookup: CDR1 SEHNR, CDR2 FQNEAQ (reference sequence). The V gene lost 5 bases and the J gene lost 2 bases, with 12 bases spanning the gap. CDR3 length equals 15 residues. This CDR3 is CASSHRTINTGELFF. CDR3 DNA: TGTGCCAGCAGCCACAGGACTATAAACACCGGGGAGCTGTTTTTT.